Following are 5 T cell receptor beta chains from one sample sequenced in a study of tumor-infiltrating lymphocytes in primary liver carcinoma. The tissue used was unsorted bulk material of roughly 17-34 mg. RNA and DNA were co-extracted from it with the AllPrep DNA/RNA mini kit. A constant-region primer primed TCR beta cDNA synthesis from roughly 500 ng of total RNA. Generation of the TCR beta libraries relied on three nested multiplex PCR rounds using slightly modified ARM-PCR. Investigators reported that the first two PCR rounds, at 10 cycles each, used TRBV1-TRBV30 forward primers with a C-beta reverse primer. TCRdb reanalysed the multiplex PCR reads using MiXCR and keeps one entry per CDR3 protein. In the table there are roughly 20,000 distinct CDR3 sequences, 65% to 85% of which are singletons. The specimen was liver tumor tissue from sampling region 1. As to subset: tumor region T1, superior pole. Every receptor here comes from a man in his forties with primary liver carcinoma and hepatitis B virus infection.

Within the sample, this clonotype is medium-sized. The J gene is TRBJ1-1, the V gene TRBV30, with TRBD1 identical over 7 bases. The CDR3 is 19 residues long. After removal of 7 bases from V and 4 bases from J, the junction contained 27 bases not matched to a gene. CDR1 is GTSNPN and CDR2 is SVGIG in the germline V gene (reference sequence). The CDR3 nucleotides are TGTGCCTTGATTCCGGGACAGTTGAAACTGAGGGCTCGAGGCACTGAAGCTTTCTTT. Amino acid sequence: CALIPGQLKLRARGTEAFF.

V and J are TRBV4-2 and TRBJ1-2, with TRBD1 matching 7 bases. CDR3 size: 16 residues. J lost 2 bases, V lost 3 bases, and 9 bases had no gene match. Per germline, CDR1 LGHNA and CDR2 YNFKEQ. The CDR3 nucleotides are TGTGCCAGCAGCCACACAATCCGGACAGGAAACTATGGCTACACCTTC. Its translation: CASSHTIRTGNYGYTF.

With respect to this clonotype: At one boundary the junction diverges from the germline segment, which might be a read error. The chain carries TRBV11-2 and TRBJ2-2, with D possibly matching TRBD2 (5 bases). CDR3 length: 17 amino acids. Germline CDR1 and CDR2: SGHAT and FQNNGV. The CDR3 DNA reads as TGTGCCAGCAGATTAGCATTAGGAGGCGCGAACACAAGGGAGCTGTTTTTT. Its translation: CASRLALGGANTRELFF. Full variable domain (missing parts from reference TRBV11-2 and TRBJ2-2): EAGVAQSPRYKIIEKRQSVAFWCNPISGHATLYWYQQILGQGPKLLIQFQNNGVVDDSQLPKDRFSAERLKGVDSTLKIQPAKLEDSAVYLCASRLALGGANTRELFFGEGSRLTVL.

As to this clonotype: The CDR3 does not close with the conserved phenylalanine or tryptophan, likely indicating a read error. The chain is built from TRBV5-6 and TRBJ2-4; D is unresolved. Trimming left V 2 bases short and J 0 bases short, with 6 bases between. CDR3 length equals 14 residues. CDR1 is SGHDT and CDR2 is YYEEEE in the germline V gene. Here the CDR3 reads CASSFGTAKNIQYL. In nucleotides, the CDR3 is TGTGCCAGCAGCTTCGGTACAGCCAAAAACATTCAGTACCTC.

This clonotype was observed a few times. At one end the junction does not follow the germline gene, possibly because of a read error. The chain uses TRBV4-1 and TRBJ1-2, with 7 bases aligning to TRBD1. Per the germline V gene, CDR1 is MGHRA and CDR2 is YSYEKL. This CDR3 has 14 residues. The CDR3 DNA is TGCACCAGCAGCCAAGGGGGCAGGAACTATGGCTACATCTTC. Encoded protein: CTSSQGGRNYGYIF.